One and the same sample provided the 10 T cell receptor beta chains below, sequenced in a study of glioma-infiltrating T cells after dendritic cell vaccination. Sequencing was performed with immunoSEQ multiplex PCR; in TCRdb, only in-frame clones are kept and a portion is missing. This table has roughly 52,000 clones, 65% to 90% appearing once. Sequencing used blood, obtained before dendritic cell vaccination. The receptors here all came from a human donor with glioblastoma.

The table lists this clone with a count of one. This chain uses TRBV5-1 with TRBJ2-1; possibly TRBD2 for D (5 bases). Germline values: CDR1 SGHRS, CDR2 YFSETQ. Trimming removed 0 bases at V and 6 bases at J, with 10 bases between. The length of the CDR3 is 14 residues. The CDR3 loop is CASSLAGRVNEQFF. For the CDR3, the DNA is TGCGCCAGCAGCTTGGCTGGGCGGGTCAATGAGCAGTTCTTC. Together with reference TRBV5-1 and TRBJ2-1, the CDR3 gives the full variable domain: KAGVTQTPRYLIKTRGQQVTLSCSPISGHRSVSWYQQTPGQGLQFLFEYFSETQRNKGNFPGRFSGRQFSNSRSEMNVSTLELGDSALYLCASSLAGRVNEQFFGPGTRLTVL.

The chain combines TRBV27 with TRBJ1-6; no firm D call. The CDR3 is made up of 14 amino acids. V dropped 4 bases and J dropped 3 bases, with 7 bases sitting between them. Germline loops: CDR1 MNHEY, CDR2 SMNVEV (reference sequence). The CDR3 DNA follows: TGTGCCAGCAGTTATATAGACTATAATTCACCCCTCCACTTT. This encodes CASSYIDYNSPLHF.

The chain recombines TRBV7-2 with TRBJ2-4; no clear D gene. CDR1 is SGHTA, CDR2 FQGNSA, per germline. V lost 6 bases, J lost 3 bases, and 15 bases lay in between. This CDR3 comprises 15 residues. The CDR3 protein is CASSSYDLGKNIQYF. As DNA, the CDR3 is TGTGCCAGCAGTTCGTACGACTTGGGCAAAAACATTCAGTACTTC.

J is TRBJ2-2 and V is TRBV12-5; TRBD1 agrees at 10 bases. This CDR3 region has 17 residues. The germline CDR1 and CDR2 sequences are LGHNT and FRNRAP. V shed 0 bases, J shed 7 bases, and the junction held 8 bases outside the gene matches. The CDR3 bases are TGTGCTAGTGGTTTGGTAACCGGGACAGGGGTTCACGGGGAGCTGTTTTTT. Its protein product is CASGLVTGTGVHGELFF.

This sequence joins TRBV19 and TRBJ1-3; no reliable D call. With 5 bases removed from V and 4 bases from J, the gap between germline ends came to 12 bases. Germline V gives CDR1 LNHDA, CDR2 SQIVND (reference sequence). There are 14 residues in the CDR3. DNA for the CDR3: TGTGCCAGTAGTTCCTATACGAGAGGAAACACCATATATTTT. It encodes CASSSYTRGNTIYF.

V gene TRBV6-6 combines with J gene TRBJ2-1, with 7 bases matching TRBD2. Looked up from germline, CDR1 is MNHNY and CDR2 is SVGAGI (reference sequence). Trimming cost V 7 bases and J 1 base; bases outside gene matches: 4. The CDR3 is made up of 14 amino acids. The CDR3, as DNA: TGTGCCAGCATCGCGGGAGAATCCTACAATGAGCAGTTCTTC. Its translation: CASIAGESYNEQFF.

The chain uses TRBV5-4 and TRBJ1-2, with D unresolved. V was cut by 1 base and J by 4 bases, with 11 bases left in between. This CDR3 region has 14 residues. CDR1 is SGHNT, CDR2 YYREEE, per germline (reference sequence). CDR3 DNA sequence: TGTGCCAGCAGCTTGAAGGTTCCAGGCTATGGCTACACCTTC. Its translation: CASSLKVPGYGYTF.

The genes are TRBV30 and TRBJ2-3, with 7 bases that match TRBD1. Germline V gives CDR1 GTSNPN, CDR2 SVGIG (reference sequence). The CDR3 consists of 14 residues. V gave up 3 bases and J gave up 0 bases; unmatched junction bases: 3. The CDR3 protein is CAWRGQTSTDTQYF. DNA for the CDR3: TGTGCCTGGAGGGGACAGACTAGCACAGATACGCAGTATTTT.

The chain couples TRBV4-2 to TRBJ1-1; 10 bases line up with TRBD1. The germline V gene has CDR1 LGHNA and CDR2 YNFKEQ. The CDR3 runs to 13 residues. Germline trimming cut 5 bases from V and 6 bases from J; bases unmatched to any gene: 3. CDR3 DNA: TGTGCCAGCAGCAAAGGGACAGGGGCTGAAGCTTTCTTT. It codes for CASSKGTGAEAFF.

The chain is built from TRBV6-1 and TRBJ1-5; 7 nucleotides match TRBD1. Germline loops: CDR1 MNHNS, CDR2 SASEGT. V dropped 6 bases and J dropped 3; count of bases not matched to a gene: 5. The CDR3 totals 14 residues. CDR3 sequence (DNA): TGTGCCAGCAGGCCCGACAGGGCCAATCAGCCCCAGCATTTT. Translating gives CASRPDRANQPQHF.